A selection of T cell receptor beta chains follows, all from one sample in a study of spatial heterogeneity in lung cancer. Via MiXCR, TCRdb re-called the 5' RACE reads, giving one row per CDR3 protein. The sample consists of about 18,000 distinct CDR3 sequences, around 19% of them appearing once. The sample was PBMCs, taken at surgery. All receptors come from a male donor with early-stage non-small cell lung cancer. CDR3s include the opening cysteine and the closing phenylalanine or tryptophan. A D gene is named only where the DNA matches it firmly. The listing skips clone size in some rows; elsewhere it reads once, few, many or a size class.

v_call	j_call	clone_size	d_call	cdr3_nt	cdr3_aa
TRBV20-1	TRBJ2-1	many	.	TGCAGTGCTAAACATCCAGGGTGGGTCTCCTACAATGAGCAGTTCTTC	CSAKHPGWVSYNEQFF
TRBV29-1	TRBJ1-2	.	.	TGCAGCGTTGAAGAGGCTAACTATGGCTACACCTTC	CSVEEANYGYTF
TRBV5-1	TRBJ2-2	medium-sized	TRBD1	TGCGCCAGCAGCTTGATGAAAGGACAGGGGAACACCGGGGAGCTGTTTTTT	CASSLMKGQGNTGELFF
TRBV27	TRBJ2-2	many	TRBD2	TGTGCCAGCAGTCAAAGACTAGCGGGGGGGCGAAACGGGGAGCTGTTTTTT	CASSQRLAGGRNGELFF
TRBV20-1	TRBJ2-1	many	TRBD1	TGCAGTGCCGGACGGACAGGGGGTTACAATGAGCAGTTCTTC	CSAGRTGGYNEQFF
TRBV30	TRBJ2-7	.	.	TGTGCCTGGAGTGGTGGCAGCTTTTACGAGCAGTACTTC	CAWSGGSFYEQYF
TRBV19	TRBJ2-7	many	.	TGTGCCAGTCAGGGGAAAAACTACGAGCAGTACTTC	CASQGKNYEQYF
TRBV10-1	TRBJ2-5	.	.	TGCGCCAGCAGTGGGGCGGGGACAGAGACCCAGTACTTC	CASSGAGTETQYF
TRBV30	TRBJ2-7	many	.	TGTGCCTGGAGTGTACGGTCAGGAGACCACTACGAGCAGTACTTC	CAWSVRSGDHYEQYF
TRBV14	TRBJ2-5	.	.	TGTGCCAGCAGCCAAGAAGACGGGAACTGGCCGGGAGAGACCCAGTACTTC	CASSQEDGNWPGETQYF
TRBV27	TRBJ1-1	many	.	TGTGCCAGCAGTTCACTCGACAGGAACACTGAAGCTTTCTTT	CASSSLDRNTEAFF
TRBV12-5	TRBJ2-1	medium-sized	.	TGTGCTAGTGGTTTGCCGCCAGTGAGTAATGAGCAGTTCTTC	CASGLPPVSNEQFF
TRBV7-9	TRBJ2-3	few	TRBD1	TGTGCCAGCAGCCCAGGGGGCGGCACAGATACGCAGTATTTT	CASSPGGGTDTQYF
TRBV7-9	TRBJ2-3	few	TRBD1	TGTGCCAGCAGCCCGGGACAGGGGGCGGTGGATACGCAGTATTTT	CASSPGQGAVDTQYF
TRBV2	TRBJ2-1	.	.	TGTGCCAGCAGTGAAGGGGGGCGAGCCTCCTACAATGAGCAGTTCTTC	CASSEGGRASYNEQFF
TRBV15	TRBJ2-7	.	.	TGTGCCACCAGTACCGAGGGGTACGAGCAGTACTTC	CATSTEGYEQYF
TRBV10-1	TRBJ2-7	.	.	TGCGCCAGCAGTGAGGGCGGGGAGCAGTACTTC	CASSEGGEQYF
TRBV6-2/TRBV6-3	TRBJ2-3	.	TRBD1	TGTGCCAGCAGTTACGGGTTGACAGGGACAGATACGCAGTATTTT	CASSYGLTGTDTQYF
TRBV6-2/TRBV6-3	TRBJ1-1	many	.	TGTGCCAGCAGTTCCTACTTGAACACTGAAGCTTTCTTT	CASSSYLNTEAFF
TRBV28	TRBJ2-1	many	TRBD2	TGTGCCAGCAGTTTTCTAGCGGGGGTGTTTCCCGTTAGGTTCTTC	CASSFLAGVFPVRFF
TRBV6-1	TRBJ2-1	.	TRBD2	TGTGCCAGCAGTGAAGCGCCCCTAGCGGGGGGTAATGAGCAGTTCTTC	CASSEAPLAGGNEQFF
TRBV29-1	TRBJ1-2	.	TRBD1	TGCAGCGTTGGGGGACAGACCTACTCTGGCTACACCTTC	CSVGGQTYSGYTF
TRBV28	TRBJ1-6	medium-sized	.	TGTGCCAGCAGGGACTACAGACCCCTCCACTTT	CASRDYRPLHF
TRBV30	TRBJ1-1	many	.	TGTGCCTGGGCCCGCGGACTCAGCCAGGAAGCTTTCTTT	CAWARGLSQEAFF
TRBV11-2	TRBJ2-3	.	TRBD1	TGTGCCAGCAGAATGGGACAGCTTAGCACAGATACGCAGTATTTT	CASRMGQLSTDTQYF
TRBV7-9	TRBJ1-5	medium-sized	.	TGTGCCAGCAGCTCGATAAACGAGCCCAATCAGCCCCAGCATTTT	CASSSINEPNQPQHF
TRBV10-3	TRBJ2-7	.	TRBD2	TGTGCCATCAGTGAGCCCGGGGGTAGCGGGGGTGCCTACGAGCAGTACTTC	CAISEPGGSGGAYEQYF
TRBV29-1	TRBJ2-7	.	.	TGCAGCGTTGGCCCCGGGACACACGCCTACGAGCAGTACTTC	CSVGPGTHAYEQYF
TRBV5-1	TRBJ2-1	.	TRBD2	TGCGCCAGCAGCTTGGGACTAGCGGGGGTTCGACCCTTTAGCACCTACTACAATGAGCAGTTCTTC	CASSLGLAGVRPFSTYYNEQFF
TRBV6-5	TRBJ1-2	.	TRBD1	TGTGCCAGCAGTTACATGCCCTCGGGACAGGGATACTATGGCTACACCTTC	CASSYMPSGQGYYGYTF
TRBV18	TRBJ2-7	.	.	TGTGCCAGCTCGGAGGAGGGCCTGAGTTACGAGCAGTACTTC	CASSEEGLSYEQYF
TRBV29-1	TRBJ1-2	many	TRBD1	TGCAGCGTTTACAGGGGGCGGAACTATGGCTACACCTTC	CSVYRGRNYGYTF
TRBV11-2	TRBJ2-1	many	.	TGTGCCAGCAGCTTAGGAGCCTCAGGCTATGAGCAGTTCTTC	CASSLGASGYEQFF
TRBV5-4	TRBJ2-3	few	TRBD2	TGTGCCAGCAGCCCGACTAGCGGGGGGGCCCCTCTTAGCACAGATACGCAGTATTTT	CASSPTSGGAPLSTDTQYF
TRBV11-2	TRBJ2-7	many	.	TGTGCCAGCAGCTTGTCACGAGGGCTTGTAATCGAGCAGTACTTC	CASSLSRGLVIEQYF
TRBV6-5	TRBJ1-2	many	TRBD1	TGTGCCAGCAGTTACTCGACGGGACAGGGCTATGGCTACACCTTC	CASSYSTGQGYGYTF
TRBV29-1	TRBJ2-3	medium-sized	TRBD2	TGCAGCGTCGAGGGACTAGCGGGGGCGAAGACGCAGTATTTT	CSVEGLAGAKTQYF
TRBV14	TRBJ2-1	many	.	TGTGCCAGCAGCCAAGATTTCACCTCCAATGAGCAGTTCTTC	CASSQDFTSNEQFF
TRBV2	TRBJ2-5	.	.	TGTGCCAGCAGTCGTCTAGAGGAAGAGACCCAGTACTTC	CASSRLEEETQYF
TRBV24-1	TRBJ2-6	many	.	TGTGCCACTTCGTCTGGAGGTGGGGCCAACGTCCTGACTTTC	CATSSGGGANVLTF
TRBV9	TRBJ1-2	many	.	TGTGCCAGCAGCTCTGGACAGATCGATGGCTACACCTTC	CASSSGQIDGYTF
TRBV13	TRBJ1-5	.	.	TGTGCCAGCAGCTTAGGCCAGATAGATCAGCCCCAGCATTTT	CASSLGQIDQPQHF
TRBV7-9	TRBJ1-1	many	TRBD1	TGTGCCAGCAGCAGCCGGGACAGGCGGAACACTGAAGCTTTCTTT	CASSSRDRRNTEAFF
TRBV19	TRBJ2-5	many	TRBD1	TGTGCCAGTAGGGGGACAGGCTCTGAGACCCAGTACTTC	CASRGTGSETQYF
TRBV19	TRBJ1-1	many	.	TGTGCCAGTAGTACCCCCAGCAGCGCGAAGGTGGGAGCTTTCTTT	CASSTPSSAKVGAFF
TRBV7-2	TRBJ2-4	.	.	TGTGCCAGCAGCTATGTGGGGACCTCCCCCAACATTCAGTACTTC	CASSYVGTSPNIQYF
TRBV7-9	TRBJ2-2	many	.	TGTGCCAGCAGCTTGCAGACGTCTGTCGGGGAGCTGTTTTTT	CASSLQTSVGELFF
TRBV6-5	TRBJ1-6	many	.	TGTGCCAGCACCGCGGGTGGAAATTCACCCCTCCACTTT	CASTAGGNSPLHF
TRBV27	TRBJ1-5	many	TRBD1	TGTGCCAGCAGTTACCAGGGGGGAGACGGATCACCCCAGCATTTT	CASSYQGGDGSPQHF
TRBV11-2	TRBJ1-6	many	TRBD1	TGTGCCAGCAGCCGGATTACAGGGGGTTCACCCCTCCACTTT	CASSRITGGSPLHF
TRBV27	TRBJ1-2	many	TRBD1	TGTGCCAGCAGTCCAAGACAGGGCGGATATGGCTACACCTTC	CASSPRQGGYGYTF
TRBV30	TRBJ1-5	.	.	TGTGCCTGGAGTGTAGGGCAATTCAATCAGCCCCAGCATTTT	CAWSVGQFNQPQHF
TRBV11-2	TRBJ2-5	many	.	TGTGCCAGCAGCTTTGGGCAGCCGCCCCAAGAGACCCAGTACTTC	CASSFGQPPQETQYF
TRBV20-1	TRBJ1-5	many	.	TGCAGTGCTAGAGATAAGGACCGAGACAGGTGGGGAGGCAATCAGCCCCAGCATTTT	CSARDKDRDRWGGNQPQHF
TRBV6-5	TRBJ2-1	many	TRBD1	TGTGCCAGCTCACCGGGACAGGGCGAGTTTGGGCAGTTCTTC	CASSPGQGEFGQFF
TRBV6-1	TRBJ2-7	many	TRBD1	TGTGCCAGCACCCTGGGACAGTCCTACGAGCAGTACTTC	CASTLGQSYEQYF
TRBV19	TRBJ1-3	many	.	TGTGCCAGTATGGTGAGGTCTGGAAACACCATATATTTT	CASMVRSGNTIYF